These 16 T cell receptor beta chains were sequenced from one sample in a study of tumor-infiltrating lymphocytes in primary liver carcinoma (TCRdb year 2017). The sample was run on an Illumina HiSeq 2500. Using a constant-region primer and ProtoScript II reverse transcriptase, TCRbeta-specific cDNA was reverse-transcribed from about 460 ng total RNA. Construction of the TCRbeta libraries relied on three nested rounds of multiplex PCR, following a slightly modified ARM-PCR procedure. The first two PCR rounds used multiplex TRBV1-TRBV30 forward primers with a Cbeta reverse primer, each for 10 to 11 cycles. TCRdb ran its own pipeline on the public reads, namely fastp trimming at Q25 and MiXCR clone calling, and kept in-frame beta chains. Under each unique CDR3 protein, matching rows form one entry showing the most common genes and DNA. The sample has around 54,000 distinct CDR3 sequences on record, about 73% of them singletons. About 25% of the sample lies in the top ten.

Without any cell sorting, total RNA and DNA were co-extracted from about 20-30 mg of bulk tissue using the AllPrep DNA/RNA mini kit. The sequencing input was liver tumor tissue from sampling region 2. In light of the paper, this sample's cell subset or site label describes: tumor region T2, inferior pole. Receptor source: a man aged 40-49 years with primary liver carcinoma and hepatitis B virus infection.

The V call is TRBV29-1, the J call TRBJ2-1; D remains ambiguous. Germline lookup yields CDR1 SQVTM and CDR2 ANQGSEA. The V end was cut by 0 bases, the J end by 12 bases, with 12 bases between. The CDR3 has 12 amino acids. The CDR3 loop is CSVEEHGRAQFF. The CDR3 nucleotides are TGCAGCGTTGAAGAACATGGCCGTGCGCAGTTCTTC.

V gene TRBV29-1 combines with J gene TRBJ2-1; tentatively, D is TRBD1 (6 bases). Germline CDR1 is SQVTM and CDR2 is ANQGSEA. The germline V and J ends were trimmed by 7 bases and 15 bases, with 28 bases remaining between them. CDR3 length: 14 residues. CDR3 protein: CSGLPGHGVDDRFF. CDR3 bases: TGCAGCGGATTGCCGGGACATGGGGTGGATGACCGGTTCTTC.

As regards this clonotype: A read error is likely, as this CDR3 ends without the conserved phenylalanine or tryptophan. The limits of the CDR3 on the DNA are not certain, so only TCRdb's listed CDR3 is given. The chain uses TRBV6-6 and TRBJ2-7; no DNA check was done on the table's D call, TRBD2. The germline CDR1 and CDR2 sequences are MNHNY and SVGAGI (reference sequence). The CDR3 is 14 residues long, counting both termini. The CDR3 loop reads CAVGGRQHFYEQYI.

Worth noting for this clonotype: The junction shows a germline mismatch at one end, possibly a read error. J is TRBJ2-1 and V is TRBV12-3 or TRBV12-4, with 10 bases matching TRBD2. The CDR3 is 16 amino acids. The CDR3 region is CASSPFGLAAGNEQFF. CDR3 DNA: TGTGCTAGCAGCCCCTTCGGACTAGCGGCGGGCAATGAGCAGTTCTTC.

To note about this clonotype: Compared with germline, one end of the junction differs, possibly owing to a read error. The rearrangement uses TRBV4-1 and TRBJ2-1; D is ambiguous. The length of the CDR3 is 15 residues. Per the germline V gene, CDR1 is MGHRA and CDR2 is YSYEKL. The CDR3, as DNA: TGCGCCAGCAGCCCACGTCTCGGGCCCTATAATGAGCGGTTCTTC. Translating gives CASSPRLGPYNERFF.

A note on this clonotype: At one boundary the junction diverges from the germline segment, which might be a read error. This chain joins TRBV5-1 and TRBJ2-2, with D tentatively TRBD2 (5 bases). Germline V lookup: CDR1 SGHRS, CDR2 YFSETQ. The CDR3 is 16 residues long. The CDR3 reads CTSSLRAIWYTGELFF. The CDR3 DNA sequence: TGCACCAGCAGCTTGCGGGCGATCTGGTACACCGGGGAGCTGTTTTTT.

Worth noting for this clonotype: The junction departs from germline at one end; a sequencing error may be responsible. This chain uses TRBV5-1 with TRBJ2-5; 8 nucleotides line up with TRBD1. Germline CDR1 SGHRS, CDR2 YFSETQ. CDR3 size: 14 residues. In nucleotides, the CDR3 is TGTGCCAGCAGCTTGGGACAGGCTAAAGATACCCAGTACTTC. Its translation: CASSLGQAKDTQYF.

This rearrangement joins TRBV29-1 to TRBJ2-5; a possible D gene is TRBD1 (6 bases). The CDR3 spans 15 residues. Germline V CDR1 and CDR2: SQVTM, ANQGSEA. The DNA of the CDR3 is TGCAGAGTCGGTGAACAGGGTGGTAGGCAAGAGACCCAGTACTTC. Protein sequence: CRVGEQGGRQETQYF.

This clonotype appeared once. The V gene is TRBV12-3 or TRBV12-4, the J gene TRBJ1-1, with D perhaps matching TRBD1 (5 bases). Trimming pared 6 bases from V and 4 bases from J, leaving 15 bases between. There are 14 residues in the CDR3. The CDR3 loop is CASRSRGISTEAFF. DNA for the CDR3: TGTGCCAGCAGATCTAGGGGAATAAGCACTGAAGCTTTCTTT.

The rearrangement uses TRBV9 and TRBJ2-6; D is unresolved. Germline V lookup: CDR1 SGDLS, CDR2 YYNGEE. V was pared by 0 bases and J by 1 base, with 8 bases between. There are 16 residues in the CDR3. CDR3 in amino acids: CASSVGWRSGANVLTF. The CDR3 nucleotides read TGTGCCAGCAGCGTAGGGTGGCGGTCTGGGGCCAACGTCCTGACTTTC.

The rearrangement joins TRBV28 to TRBJ2-7; 7 bases agree with TRBD1. Trimming took 5 bases from V and 13 from J; bases not matched to a gene: 20. The germline V gene encodes CDR1 MDHEN and CDR2 SYDVKM. CDR3 length equals 15 residues. The CDR3, as DNA: TGTGCCAGCAGTATAAGGGGGCCCCTGTCCTACGGGCACTACTTC. This encodes CASSIRGPLSYGHYF.

This clonotype was found once. At one end the junction does not follow the germline gene, possibly because of a read error. The chain employs TRBV6-1 and TRBJ2-3; D call uncertain. Germline CDR1 and CDR2: MNHNS and SASEGT. The CDR3 sequence is 16 residues long. The DNA for the CDR3 is TGTGCCAGCAGTCAATTAACGTGTTTAACCACAGATACGCAACATTTT. Protein product: CASSQLTCLTTDTQHF.

In this sample, this clonotype turned up a few times. The CDR3, as DNA: TGCAGTGCTAGAGACGGGAACACTGAAGCTTTCTTT. This codes for CSARDGNTEAFF. The chain joins TRBV20-1 to TRBJ1-1; unclear D gene. This CDR3 is 12 amino acids long. In germline, CDR1 is DFQATT, CDR2 SNEGSKA (reference sequence). Trimming removed 0 bases from V and 1 base from J, with 3 bases in between.

Regarding this clonotype: A read error may account for a junction end that differs from germline. The chain has TRBV30 and TRBJ2-1; 7 bases are shared with TRBD2. The CDR3 is 14 residues long. CDR1 and CDR2 from the germline V gene are GTSNPN and SVGIG (reference sequence). DNA for the CDR3: TGTGCCTGGACGCGGGAGTTCCACTACAATGAGCACTTCTTC. This translates into CAWTREFHYNEHFF.

As concerns this clonotype: At one boundary the junction diverges from the germline segment, which might be a read error. The chain couples TRBV6-5 to TRBJ2-1; D gene uncertain. In germline, CDR1 is MNHEY, CDR2 SVGAGI. This CDR3 spans 13 amino acids. The CDR3: CTSKLSSYNEQFF. DNA of the CDR3: TGTACCAGCAAGCTGAGCTCCTACAATGAGCAGTTCTTC.

V gene TRBV29-1 combines with J gene TRBJ1-2, with unresolved D. Per the germline V gene, CDR1 is SQVTM and CDR2 is ANQGSEA. CDR3 length: 12 amino acids. The ends were cut back, 8 bases at V and 6 bases at J, with 16 bases in the middle. CDR3 nucleotides: TGCAGCCTTGCCAAGACGGTAGATGGCTACACCTTC. Encoded protein: CSLAKTVDGYTF.